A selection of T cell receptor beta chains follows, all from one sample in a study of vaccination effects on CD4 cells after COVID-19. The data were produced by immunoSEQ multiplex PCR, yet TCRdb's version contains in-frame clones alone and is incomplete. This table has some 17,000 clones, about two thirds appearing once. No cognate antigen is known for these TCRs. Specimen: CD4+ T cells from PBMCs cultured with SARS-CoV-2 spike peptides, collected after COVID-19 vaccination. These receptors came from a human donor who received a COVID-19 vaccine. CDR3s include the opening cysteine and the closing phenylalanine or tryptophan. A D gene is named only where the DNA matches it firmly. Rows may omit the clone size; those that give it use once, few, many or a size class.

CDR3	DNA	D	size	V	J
CASSIDPGLDYGYTF	TGTGCCAGTAGTATAGATCCGGGCCTTGACTATGGCTACACCTTC	.	.	TRBV19	TRBJ1-2
CASSESLTGVTSVGGTGELFF	TGCGCCAGCAGTGAGTCCCTGACAGGGGTGACTAGCGTCGGAGGTACCGGGGAGCTGTTTTTT	.	.	TRBV10-1	TRBJ2-2
CASSSGTSGSLGEQYF	TGTGCCAGCAGCTCCGGGACTAGCGGGAGTCTAGGCGAGCAGTACTTC	TRBD2	.	TRBV5-4	TRBJ2-7
CASSAQGPDTQYF	TGTGCCAGCAGCGCACAGGGGCCAGATACGCAGTATTTT	TRBD1	once	TRBV7-3	TRBJ2-3
CASSPRDFGNTIYF	TGTGCCAGCAGCCCGAGGGATTTTGGAAACACCATATATTTT	.	.	TRBV11-2	TRBJ1-3
CASSGGTSGSRFKNEQFF	TGTGCCAGCAGTGGCGGGACTAGCGGGAGTAGGTTTAAAAATGAGCAGTTCTTC	TRBD2	.	TRBV6-1	TRBJ2-1
CASHPAMNTEAFF	TGTGCCAGTCATCCGGCTATGAACACTGAAGCTTTCTTT	.	few	TRBV19	TRBJ1-1
CASSLATYNEQFF	TGTGCCAGCAGCTTAGCGACTTACAATGAGCAGTTCTTC	.	.	TRBV7-9	TRBJ2-1
CASSLSGTGGGYTIYF	TGTGCCAGCAGTCTCTCCGGGACAGGGGGCGGGTACACCATATATTTT	TRBD1	.	TRBV28	TRBJ1-3
CASSQGGGLIEKLFF	TGCGCCAGCAGCCAAGGCGGGGGACTGATTGAAAAACTGTTTTTT	.	once	TRBV4-1	TRBJ1-4
CASSFTDRANTEAFF	TGTGCCAGTAGTTTCACGGACAGAGCGAACACTGAAGCTTTCTTT	.	.	TRBV19	TRBJ1-1
CASSRGQTYEQYF	TGTGCCAGCTCACGGGGACAGACCTACGAGCAGTACTTC	TRBD1	few	TRBV18	TRBJ2-7
CASSLSGTGSHIQYF	TGCGCCAGCAGCTTATCCGGGACAGGGAGTCACATTCAGTACTTC	TRBD1	few	TRBV5-1	TRBJ2-4
CASSIYGTEGQPQHF	TGTGCCAGTAGTATATACGGGACCGAGGGGCAGCCCCAGCATTTT	.	.	TRBV19	TRBJ1-5
CASGHSVGEQFF	TGTGCTAGTGGCCACAGCGTAGGTGAGCAGTTCTTC	.	.	TRBV12-5	TRBJ2-1
CASSTGGATNEKLFF	TGTGCCAGCAGTACAGGGGGAGCAACTAATGAAAAACTGTTTTTT	TRBD1	.	TRBV3-1/TRBV3-2	TRBJ1-4
CASSLLDRATEAFF	TGCGCCAGCAGCCTGCTGGACAGGGCCACTGAAGCTTTCTTT	TRBD1	.	TRBV4-1	TRBJ1-1
CASSESFGPANYGYTF	TGTGCCAGCAGTGAATCCTTTGGGCCGGCTAACTATGGCTACACCTTC	.	.	TRBV6-1	TRBJ1-2
CASSSRWGLSNQPQHF	TGTGCCAGCAGCTCTCGGTGGGGGCTGAGCAATCAGCCCCAGCATTTT	.	few	TRBV28	TRBJ1-5
CASSLLGHTEAFF	TGCGCCAGCAGCTTGCTCGGGCACACTGAAGCTTTCTTT	.	.	TRBV5-1	TRBJ1-1
CASRGHTGRDYGYTF	TGTGCCAGCAGGGGTCATACAGGACGAGACTATGGCTACACCTTC	.	.	TRBV6-5	TRBJ1-2
CASSQEDTQYF	TGTGCCAGCAGCCAAGAGGACACGCAGTATTTT	.	few	TRBV4-2	TRBJ2-3